This T cell receptor beta chain emerged from a study of shared clonotypes between healthy human individuals. Data came from immunoSEQ multiplex PCR; TCRdb stores just in-frame clones and leaves some out. Here the sample spans 2 million to 2.5 million clones, around 95% being singletons. V shed 5 bases and J 9 bases; nucleotides not matched to a gene: 10. The CDR3 is 16 residues long. CDR1 and CDR2 from the germline V gene are SGHAT and FQNNGV. This receptor was obtained from a man between 18 and 35 years old in good health. Sequenced material: naive CD4+ T cells sorted from blood. Stated subset: CD45RA+ positively selected. This sequence joins TRBV11-2 and TRBJ1-6; 10 bases match TRBD1. Here the CDR3 DNA reads TGTGCCAGCAGCCGCATCTGGGGACAGGGGACTTCACCCCTCCACTTT. It translates to CASSRIWGQGTSPLHF.